The 7 T cell receptor beta chains in this list originate from one sample, sequenced in a study of T cell responses to AZD1222 COVID-19 vaccine. Produced via immunoSEQ multiplex PCR; TCRdb's table is partial and in-frame only. The repertoire includes 95,000 or so clones, roughly 88% of them detected once, and 2.5% to 3.5% sits in the top ten. This specimen was peripheral blood, taken on day 0 of AZD1222 vaccination. The receptors were gathered from an adult in good health.

V and J are TRBV19 and TRBJ2-3, with a possible D match to TRBD1 (6 bases). V was cut by 4 bases and J by 3 bases, with 8 bases left in between. The germline V gene encodes CDR1 LNHDA and CDR2 SQIVND (reference sequence). The CDR3 is made up of 13 amino acids. This CDR3 is CASSRDRTDTQYF. The CDR3 region has the DNA TGTGCCAGTAGTAGAGACAGGACAGATACGCAGTATTTT.

This chain uses TRBV5-6 with TRBJ1-3, with D tentatively TRBD1 (5 bases). CDR1 SGHDT and CDR2 YYEEEE come from the germline V gene. V was pared by 2 bases and J by 0 bases, with 9 bases between. CDR3 size: 15 residues. CDR3 protein: CASSFGGYSGNTIYF. CDR3 bases: TGTGCCAGCAGCTTTGGGGGTTACTCTGGAAACACCATATATTTT.

CDR3 nucleotides: TGTGCCAGCAGTTCAGCGGGGGGACCCCACACCGGGGAGCTGTTTTTT. Amino acid sequence: CASSSAGGPHTGELFF. The V and J genes are TRBV28 and TRBJ2-2, with 9 bases fitting TRBD2. The germline V gene has CDR1 MDHEN and CDR2 SYDVKM. The CDR3 is 16 amino acids. V lost 4 bases to trimming and J lost 3 bases; unmatched junction nucleotides: 6.

This chain joins TRBV4-3 and TRBJ1-3; D remains ambiguous. Per the germline V gene, CDR1 is LGHNA and CDR2 is YSLEER. The V and J ends lost 0 bases and 8 bases respectively, with 8 bases between them. The CDR3 loop spans 13 amino acids. As DNA, the CDR3 is TGCGCCAGCAGCCAAGATATCGTGGACACCATATATTTT. Amino acid sequence: CASSQDIVDTIYF.

The chain is built from TRBV18 and TRBJ2-2, with 9 bases that match TRBD1. This CDR3 is built from 16 residues. CDR1 and CDR2 from the germline V gene are KGHSH and LQKENI. Trimming cost V 3 bases and J 5 bases; bases outside gene matches: 7. The CDR3 sequence is CASSPEQGARTGELFF. The CDR3 nucleotides are TGTGCCAGCTCACCCGAACAGGGGGCGCGAACCGGGGAGCTGTTTTTT.

Regarding this clone: The same CDR3 also results from other DNA sequences found in this sample. As DNA, the CDR3 is TGCGCCAGCAGCTTGGTGGGGACACCTTACAATGAGCAGTTCTTC. It is translated as CASSLVGTPYNEQFF. This chain uses TRBV5-1 with TRBJ2-1; a weak D match, TRBD1 (6 bases). V lost 0 bases and J 4 bases, leaving 11 bases between the germline ends. The CDR3 covers 15 residues. Germline CDR1 SGHRS, CDR2 YFSETQ.

V and J are TRBV11-1 and TRBJ2-1; possible D gene TRBD2, 5 bases. Trimming stripped 10 bases from V and 0 bases from J, with 10 bases between. Germline V lookup: CDR1 SGHAT, CDR2 FQDESV (reference sequence). The CDR3 extends over 13 amino acids. Here the CDR3 DNA reads TGTGCCAACGGGAAACGCTCCTACAATGAGCAGTTCTTC. Protein sequence: CANGKRSYNEQFF.